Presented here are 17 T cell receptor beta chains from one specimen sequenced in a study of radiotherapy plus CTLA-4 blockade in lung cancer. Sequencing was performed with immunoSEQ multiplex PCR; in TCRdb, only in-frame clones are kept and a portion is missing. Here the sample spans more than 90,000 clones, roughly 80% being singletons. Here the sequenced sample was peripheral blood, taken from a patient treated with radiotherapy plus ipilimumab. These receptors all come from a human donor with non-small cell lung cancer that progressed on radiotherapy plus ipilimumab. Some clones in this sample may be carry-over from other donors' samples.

CDR3 in DNA: TGTGCCAGCAGCCCACGACTAGGGGGGGAGACCCAGTACTTC. Translated: CASSPRLGGETQYF. The chain recombines TRBV5-4 with TRBJ2-5, with D possibly called TRBD1 or TRBD2 (6 bases each). V gave up 4 bases and J gave up 5 bases, with 15 bases separating them. This CDR3 has 14 amino acids. The germline gives CDR1 SGHNT, CDR2 YYREEE (reference sequence).

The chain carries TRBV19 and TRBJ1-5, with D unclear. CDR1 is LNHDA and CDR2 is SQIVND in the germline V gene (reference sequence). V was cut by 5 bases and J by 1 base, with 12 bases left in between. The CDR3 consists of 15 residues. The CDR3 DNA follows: TGTGCCAGTAGTGTCGGGAGTGTAAGCAATCAGCCCCAGCATTTT. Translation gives CASSVGSVSNQPQHF.

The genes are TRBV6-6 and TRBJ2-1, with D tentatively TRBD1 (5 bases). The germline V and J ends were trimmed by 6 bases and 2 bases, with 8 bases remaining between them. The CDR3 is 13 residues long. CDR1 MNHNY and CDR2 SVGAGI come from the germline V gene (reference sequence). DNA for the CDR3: TGTGCCAGCAGCTTGGACACCTACAATGAGCAGTTCTTC. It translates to CASSLDTYNEQFF.

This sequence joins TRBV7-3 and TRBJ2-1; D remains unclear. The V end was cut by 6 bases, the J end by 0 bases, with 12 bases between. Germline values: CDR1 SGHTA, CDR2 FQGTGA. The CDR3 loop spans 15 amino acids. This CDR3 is CASRSSLSSYNEQFF. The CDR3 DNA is TGTGCCAGCAGGTCCAGCTTGAGCTCCTACAATGAGCAGTTCTTC. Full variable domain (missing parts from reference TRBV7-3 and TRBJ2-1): GAGVSQTPSNKVTEKGKYVELRCDPISGHTALYWYRQSLGQGPEFLIYFQGTGAADDSGLPNDRFFAVRPEGSVSTLKIQRTERGDSAVYLCASRSSLSSYNEQFFGPGTRLTVL.

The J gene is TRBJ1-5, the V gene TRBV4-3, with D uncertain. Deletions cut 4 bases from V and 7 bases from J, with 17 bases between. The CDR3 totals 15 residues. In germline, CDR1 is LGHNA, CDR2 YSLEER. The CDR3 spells CASSPQSSQGQPQHF. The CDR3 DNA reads TGCGCCAGCAGCCCACAGTCGTCACAAGGCCAGCCCCAGCATTTT.

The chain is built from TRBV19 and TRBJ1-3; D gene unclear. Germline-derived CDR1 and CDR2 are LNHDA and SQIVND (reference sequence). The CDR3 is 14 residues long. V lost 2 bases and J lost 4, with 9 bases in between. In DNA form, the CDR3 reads TGTGCCAGTAGTATAAACGGGGTCGGAAACACCATATATTTT. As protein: CASSINGVGNTIYF.

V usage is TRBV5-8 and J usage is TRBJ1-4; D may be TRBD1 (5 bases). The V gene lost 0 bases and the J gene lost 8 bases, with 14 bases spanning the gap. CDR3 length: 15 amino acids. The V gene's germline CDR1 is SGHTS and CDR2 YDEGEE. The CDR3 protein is CASSLGRDWREKLFF. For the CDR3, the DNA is TGTGCCAGCAGCTTGGGCAGGGATTGGAGAGAAAAACTGTTTTTT.

The CDR3 DNA reads TGCGCCAGCAACAGGGCGTCGAACACCGGGGAGCTGTTTTTT. It translates to CASNRASNTGELFF. The chain couples TRBV5-1 to TRBJ2-2; tentatively, D is TRBD1 (6 bases). V lost 6 bases to trimming and J lost 0 bases, with 9 bases between them. The CDR3 runs 14 residues. Germline assignment: CDR1 SGHRS and CDR2 YFSETQ. Filled out from reference TRBV5-1 and TRBJ2-2, the complete variable domain reads KAGVTQTPRYLIKTRGQQVTLSCSPISGHRSVSWYQQTPGQGLQFLFEYFSETQRNKGNFPGRFSGRQFSNSRSEMNVSTLELGDSALYLCASNRASNTGELFFGEGSRLTVL.

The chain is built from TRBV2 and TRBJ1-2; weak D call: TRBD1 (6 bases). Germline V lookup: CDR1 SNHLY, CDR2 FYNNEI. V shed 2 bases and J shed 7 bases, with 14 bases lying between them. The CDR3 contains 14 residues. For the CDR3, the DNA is TGTGCCAGCAGTGAAAAGGGAGGGGGGGCTGGCTACACCTTC. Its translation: CASSEKGGGAGYTF. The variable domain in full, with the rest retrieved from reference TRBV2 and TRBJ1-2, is EPEVTQTPSHQVTQMGQEVILRCVPISNHLYFYWYRQILGQKVEFLVSFYNNEISEKSEIFDDQFSVERPDGSNFTLKIRSTKLEDSAMYFCASSEKGGGAGYTFGSGTRLTVV.

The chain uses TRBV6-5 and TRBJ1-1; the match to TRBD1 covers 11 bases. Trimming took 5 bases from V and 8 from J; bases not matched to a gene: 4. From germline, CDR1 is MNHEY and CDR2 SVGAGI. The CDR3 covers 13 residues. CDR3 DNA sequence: TGTGCCAGCAGTCGGACAGGGGGCATCGAAGCTTTCTTT. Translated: CASSRTGGIEAFF.

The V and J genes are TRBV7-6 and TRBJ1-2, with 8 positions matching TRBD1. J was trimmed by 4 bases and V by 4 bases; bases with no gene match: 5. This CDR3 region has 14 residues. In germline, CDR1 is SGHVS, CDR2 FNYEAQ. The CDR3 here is CASSSRQGLYGYTF. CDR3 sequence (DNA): TGTGCCAGCAGCTCTCGACAGGGGCTCTATGGCTACACCTTC.

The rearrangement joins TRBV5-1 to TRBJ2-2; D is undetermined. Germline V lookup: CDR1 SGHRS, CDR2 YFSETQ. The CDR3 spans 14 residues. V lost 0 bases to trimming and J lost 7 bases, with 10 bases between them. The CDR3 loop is CASSLVSRLGELFF. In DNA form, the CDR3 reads TGCGCCAGCAGCTTGGTGTCTAGACTCGGGGAGCTGTTTTTT. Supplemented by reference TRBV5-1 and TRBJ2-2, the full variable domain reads KAGVTQTPRYLIKTRGQQVTLSCSPISGHRSVSWYQQTPGQGLQFLFEYFSETQRNKGNFPGRFSGRQFSNSRSEMNVSTLELGDSALYLCASSLVSRLGELFFGEGSRLTVL.

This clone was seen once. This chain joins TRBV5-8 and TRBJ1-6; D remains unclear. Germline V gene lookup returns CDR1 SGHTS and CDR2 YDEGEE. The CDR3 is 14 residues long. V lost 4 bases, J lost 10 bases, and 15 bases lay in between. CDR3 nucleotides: TGTGCCAGCAGCCCCCGCAACATGGAGTCACCCCTCCACTTT. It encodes CASSPRNMESPLHF.

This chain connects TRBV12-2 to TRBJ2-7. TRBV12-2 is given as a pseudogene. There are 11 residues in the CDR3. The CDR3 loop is CASLLDYEQYF. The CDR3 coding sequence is TGTGCAAGTCTCTTGGACTACGAGCAGTACTTC.

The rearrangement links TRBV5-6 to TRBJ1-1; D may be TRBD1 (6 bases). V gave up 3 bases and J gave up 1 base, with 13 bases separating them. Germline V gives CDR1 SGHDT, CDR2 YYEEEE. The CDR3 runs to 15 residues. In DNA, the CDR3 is TGTGCCAGCAGCTACAGGGTCGGTGAGAACACTGAAGCTTTCTTT. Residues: CASSYRVGENTEAFF.

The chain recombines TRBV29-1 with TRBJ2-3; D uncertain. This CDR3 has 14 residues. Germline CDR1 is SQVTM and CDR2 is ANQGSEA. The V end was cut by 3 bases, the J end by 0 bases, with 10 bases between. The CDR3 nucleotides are TGCAGCGTTGAGCTGTGGACGAGCACAGATACGCAGTATTTT. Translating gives CSVELWTSTDTQYF.

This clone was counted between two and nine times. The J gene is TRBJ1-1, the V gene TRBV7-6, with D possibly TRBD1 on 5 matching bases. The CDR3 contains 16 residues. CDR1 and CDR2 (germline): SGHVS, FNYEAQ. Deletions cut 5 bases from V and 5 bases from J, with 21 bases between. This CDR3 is CASSASRRQLGTEAFF. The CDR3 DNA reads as TGTGCCAGCAGCGCCTCTCGTAGACAGCTTGGGACTGAAGCTTTCTTT.